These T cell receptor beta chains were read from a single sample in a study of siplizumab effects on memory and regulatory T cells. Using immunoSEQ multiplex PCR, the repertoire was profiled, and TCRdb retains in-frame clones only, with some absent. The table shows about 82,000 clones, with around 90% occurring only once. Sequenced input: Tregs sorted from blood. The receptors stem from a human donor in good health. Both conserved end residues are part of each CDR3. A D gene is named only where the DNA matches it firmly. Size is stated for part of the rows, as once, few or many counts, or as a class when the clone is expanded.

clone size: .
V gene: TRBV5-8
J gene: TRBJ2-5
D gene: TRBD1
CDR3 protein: CASNPQGVKTQYF
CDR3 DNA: TGTGCCAGCAACCCACAGGGGGTGAAGACCCAGTACTTC

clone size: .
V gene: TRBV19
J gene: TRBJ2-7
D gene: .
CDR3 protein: CANRAYGYF
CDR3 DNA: TGTGCCAATCGGGCCTATGGGTACTTC

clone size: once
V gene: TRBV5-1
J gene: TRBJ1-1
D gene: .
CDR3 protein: CASSLARVDTEAFF
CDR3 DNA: TGCGCCAGCAGCCTTGCTCGAGTGGACACTGAAGCTTTCTTT

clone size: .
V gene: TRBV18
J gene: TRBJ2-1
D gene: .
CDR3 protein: CASSLKGFEQFF
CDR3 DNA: TGTGCCAGCTCACTTAAGGGTTTTGAGCAGTTCTTC

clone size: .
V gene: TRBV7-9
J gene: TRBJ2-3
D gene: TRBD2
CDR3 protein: CASSSSGGLRTDTQYF
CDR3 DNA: TGTGCCAGCAGCAGTAGCGGGGGGCTTCGCACAGATACGCAGTATTTT

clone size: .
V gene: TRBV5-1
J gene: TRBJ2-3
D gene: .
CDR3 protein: CASRFGDTQYF
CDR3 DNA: TGCGCCAGCAGGTTCGGGGATACGCAGTATTTT

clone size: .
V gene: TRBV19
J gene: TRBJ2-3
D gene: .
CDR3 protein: CASSNHGDTQYF
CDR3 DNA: TGTGCCAGTAGTAATCACGGAGATACGCAGTATTTT

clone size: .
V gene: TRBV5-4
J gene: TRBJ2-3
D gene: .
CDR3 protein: CASSLIGNTDTQYF
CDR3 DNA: TGTGCCAGCAGCTTGATCGGGAACACAGATACGCAGTATTTT

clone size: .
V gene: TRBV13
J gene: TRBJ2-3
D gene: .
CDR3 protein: CASSFIRMADTQYF
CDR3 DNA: TGTGCCAGCAGCTTTATTAGAATGGCAGATACGCAGTATTTT

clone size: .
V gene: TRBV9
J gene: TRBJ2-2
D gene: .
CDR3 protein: CASSVVGNGELFF
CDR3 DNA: TGTGCCAGCAGCGTAGTGGGGAACGGGGAGCTGTTTTTT

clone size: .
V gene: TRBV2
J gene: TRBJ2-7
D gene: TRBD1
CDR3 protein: CASRRQGDSYEQYF
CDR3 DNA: TGTGCCAGCAGAAGACAGGGCGACTCCTACGAGCAGTACTTC

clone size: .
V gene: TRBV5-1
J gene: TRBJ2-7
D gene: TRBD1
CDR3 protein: CASCQGANNEQYF
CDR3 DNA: TGCGCCAGCTGCCAGGGGGCTAACAACGAGCAGTACTTC

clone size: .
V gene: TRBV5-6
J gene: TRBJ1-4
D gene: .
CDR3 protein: CASSLIEPNEKLFF
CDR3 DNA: TGTGCCAGCAGCTTGATAGAACCTAATGAAAAACTGTTTTTT

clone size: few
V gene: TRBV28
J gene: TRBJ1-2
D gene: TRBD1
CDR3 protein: CASSLDRDYGYTF
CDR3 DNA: TGTGCCAGCAGCCTAGACAGGGACTATGGCTACACCTTC

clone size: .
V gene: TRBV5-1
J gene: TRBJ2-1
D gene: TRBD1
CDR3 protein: CASSLETGKNEQFF
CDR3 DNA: TGCGCCAGCAGCCTAGAGACAGGGAAGAACGAGCAGTTCTTC

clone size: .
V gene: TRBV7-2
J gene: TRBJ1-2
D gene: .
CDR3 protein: CASSFQEFYGYTF
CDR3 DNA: TGTGCCAGCAGCTTTCAGGAATTCTATGGCTACACCTTC

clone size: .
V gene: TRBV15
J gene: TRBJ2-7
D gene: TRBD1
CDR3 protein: CATRTGDYEQYF
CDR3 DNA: TGTGCCACGCGGACAGGGGACTACGAGCAGTACTTC

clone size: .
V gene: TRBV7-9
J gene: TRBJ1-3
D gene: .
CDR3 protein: CASSLQVHSGNTIYF
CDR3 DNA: TGTGCCAGCAGCCTTCAGGTTCACTCTGGAAACACCATATATTTT